This T cell receptor (beta chain) was recorded in a study of early T cells in non-severe SARS-CoV-2 infection. cDNA molecules, individually, were tagged with unique molecular identifiers. A single record per CDR3 protein comes from TCRdb applying MiXCR to the 5' RACE reads. The sample carries over 60,000 distinct CDR3 sequences, 9.5% to 15% recorded once. CDR1 is SGHRS, CDR2 YFSETQ, per germline. V was clipped by 6 bases and J by 5 bases; unmatched bases: 7. There are 14 residues in the CDR3. This clonotype was sampled from an adult who was a healthcare worker with PCR-confirmed SARS-CoV-2 infection or an uninfected control (not recorded which). The material sequenced was whole blood, taken at baseline. V usage is TRBV5-1 and J usage is TRBJ2-1, with 8 bases identical to TRBD2. CDR3 residues: CASILRAGDNEQFF. The CDR3 nucleotides are TGCGCCAGCATCCTCCGAGCGGGGGACAATGAGCAGTTCTTC. The variable domain in full, completed from reference TRBV5-1 and TRBJ2-1, reads KAGVTQTPRYLIKTRGQQVTLSCSPISGHRSVSWYQQTPGQGLQFLFEYFSETQRNKGNFPGRFSGRQFSNSRSEMNVSTLELGDSALYLCASILRAGDNEQFFGPGTRLTVL.